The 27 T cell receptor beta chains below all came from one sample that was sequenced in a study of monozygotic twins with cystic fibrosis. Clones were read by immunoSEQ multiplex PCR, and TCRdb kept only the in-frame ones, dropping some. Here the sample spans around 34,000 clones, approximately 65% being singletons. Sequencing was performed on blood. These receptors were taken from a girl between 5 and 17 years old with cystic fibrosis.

The CDR3 reads CASSIGLAADTQYF. CDR3 coding DNA: TGTGCCAGCAGTATTGGACTAGCGGCAGATACGCAGTATTTT. This rearrangement joins TRBV6-5 to TRBJ2-3, with 10 bases fitting TRBD2. The V segment lost 5 bases and the J segment 4 bases; nucleotides outside the gene matches: 3. This CDR3 has 14 amino acids. CDR1 and CDR2 from the germline V gene are MNHEY and SVGAGI.

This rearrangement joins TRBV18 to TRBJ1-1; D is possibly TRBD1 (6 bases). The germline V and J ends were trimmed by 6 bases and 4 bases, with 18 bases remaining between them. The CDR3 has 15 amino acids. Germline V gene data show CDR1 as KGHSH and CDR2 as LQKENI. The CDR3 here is CASSPPGVAGTEAFF. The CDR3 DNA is TGTGCCAGCTCGCCCCCAGGGGTCGCGGGCACTGAAGCTTTCTTT.

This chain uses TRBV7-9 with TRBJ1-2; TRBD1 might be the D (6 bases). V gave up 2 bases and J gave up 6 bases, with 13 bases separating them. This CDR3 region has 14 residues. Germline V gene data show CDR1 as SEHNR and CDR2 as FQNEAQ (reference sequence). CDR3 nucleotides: TGTGCCAGCAGCTTATTAGGGGGTGGAAATGGCTACACCTTC. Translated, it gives CASSLLGGGNGYTF.

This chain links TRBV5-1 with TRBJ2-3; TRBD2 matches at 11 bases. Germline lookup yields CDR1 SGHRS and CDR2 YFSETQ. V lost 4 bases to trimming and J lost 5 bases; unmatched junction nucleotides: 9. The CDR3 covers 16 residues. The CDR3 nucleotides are TGCGCCAGCAGCGCTCCGGGACTAGCGGCGCAAGATACGCAGTATTTT. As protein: CASSAPGLAAQDTQYF.

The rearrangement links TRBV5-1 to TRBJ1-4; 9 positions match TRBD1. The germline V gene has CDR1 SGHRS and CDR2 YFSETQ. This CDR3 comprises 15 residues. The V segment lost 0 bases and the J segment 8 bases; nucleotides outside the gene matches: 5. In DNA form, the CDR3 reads TGCGCCAGCAGCTTGGCCGGGACAGGGAGCGAAAAACTGTTTTTT. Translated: CASSLAGTGSEKLFF.

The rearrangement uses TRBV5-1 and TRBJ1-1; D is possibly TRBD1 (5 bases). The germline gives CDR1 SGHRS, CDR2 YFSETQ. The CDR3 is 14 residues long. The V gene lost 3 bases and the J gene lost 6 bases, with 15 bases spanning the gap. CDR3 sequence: CASSYRGREAEAFF. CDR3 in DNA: TGCGCCAGCAGCTACCGGGGCAGGGAAGCTGAAGCTTTCTTT. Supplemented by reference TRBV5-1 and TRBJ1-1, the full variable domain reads KAGVTQTPRYLIKTRGQQVTLSCSPISGHRSVSWYQQTPGQGLQFLFEYFSETQRNKGNFPGRFSGRQFSNSRSEMNVSTLELGDSALYLCASSYRGREAEAFFGQGTRLTVV.

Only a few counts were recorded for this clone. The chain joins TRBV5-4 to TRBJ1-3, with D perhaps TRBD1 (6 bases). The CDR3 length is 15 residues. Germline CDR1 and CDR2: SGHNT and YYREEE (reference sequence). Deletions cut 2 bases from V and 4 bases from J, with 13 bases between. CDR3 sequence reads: CASSLGGTMGNTIYF. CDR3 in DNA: TGTGCCAGCAGCTTAGGGGGGACGATGGGAAACACCATATATTTT.

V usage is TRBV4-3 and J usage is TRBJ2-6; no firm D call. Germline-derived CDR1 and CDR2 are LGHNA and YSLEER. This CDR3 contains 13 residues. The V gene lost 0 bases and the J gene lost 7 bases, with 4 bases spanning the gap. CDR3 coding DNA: TGCGCCAGCAGCCAAGATCTTGCCAACGTCCTGACTTTC. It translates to CASSQDLANVLTF.

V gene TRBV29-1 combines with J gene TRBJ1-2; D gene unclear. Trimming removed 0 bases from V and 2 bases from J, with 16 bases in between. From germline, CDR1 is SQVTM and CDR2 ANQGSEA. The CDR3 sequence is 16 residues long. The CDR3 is CSVEDRESWKNYGYTF. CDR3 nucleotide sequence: TGCAGCGTTGAAGATAGGGAATCCTGGAAGAACTATGGCTACACCTTC.

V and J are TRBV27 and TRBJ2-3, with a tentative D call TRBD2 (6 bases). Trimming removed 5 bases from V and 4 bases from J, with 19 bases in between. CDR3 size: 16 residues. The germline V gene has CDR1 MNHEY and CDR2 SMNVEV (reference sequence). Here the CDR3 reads CASSRLAGEDADTQYF. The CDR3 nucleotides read TGTGCCAGCAGTCGCCTAGCCGGGGAGGACGCAGATACGCAGTATTTT.

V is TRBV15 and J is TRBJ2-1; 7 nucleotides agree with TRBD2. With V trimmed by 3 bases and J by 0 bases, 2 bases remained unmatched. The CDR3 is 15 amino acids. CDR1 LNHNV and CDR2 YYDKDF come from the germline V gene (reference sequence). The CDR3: CATSSGGSSYNEQFF. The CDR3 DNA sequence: TGTGCCACCAGCAGCGGGGGGAGCTCCTACAATGAGCAGTTCTTC.

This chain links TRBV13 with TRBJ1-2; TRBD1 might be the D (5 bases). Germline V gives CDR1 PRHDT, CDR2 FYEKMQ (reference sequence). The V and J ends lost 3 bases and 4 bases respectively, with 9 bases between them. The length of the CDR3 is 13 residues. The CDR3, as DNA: TGTGCCAGCAGCTTGGGACGGATCTATGGCTACACCTTC. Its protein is CASSLGRIYGYTF. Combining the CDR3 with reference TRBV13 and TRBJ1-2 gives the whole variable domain AAGVIQSPRHLIKEKRETATLKCYPIPRHDTVYWYQQGPGQDPQFLISFYEKMQSDKGSIPDRFSAQQFSDYHSELNMSSLELGDSALYFCASSLGRIYGYTFGSGTRLTVV.

The CDR3 here is CASSPGTSVDSNNEQFF. As DNA, the CDR3 is TGCGCCAGCAGCCCAGGGACTAGCGTGGATTCCAACAATGAGCAGTTCTTC. V is TRBV4-3 and J is TRBJ2-1; 10 nucleotides line up with TRBD2. Germline V lookup: CDR1 LGHNA, CDR2 YSLEER. The junction had 11 bases not matched to a gene; V was cut back by 4 bases and J by 5 bases. CDR3 length: 17 residues.

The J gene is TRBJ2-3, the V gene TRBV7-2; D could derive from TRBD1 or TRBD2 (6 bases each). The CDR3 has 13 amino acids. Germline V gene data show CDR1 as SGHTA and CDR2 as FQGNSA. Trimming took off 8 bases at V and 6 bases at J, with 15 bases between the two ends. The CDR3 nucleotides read TGTGCCAGCCGCCCCGGGGGCTCGGATACGCAGTATTTT. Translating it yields CASRPGGSDTQYF.

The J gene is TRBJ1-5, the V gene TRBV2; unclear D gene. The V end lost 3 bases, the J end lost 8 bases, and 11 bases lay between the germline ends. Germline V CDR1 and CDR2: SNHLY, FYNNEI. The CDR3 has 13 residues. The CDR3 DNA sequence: TGTGCCAGCAGTGACACAACTGGGGAGCCCCAGCATTTT. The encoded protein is CASSDTTGEPQHF.

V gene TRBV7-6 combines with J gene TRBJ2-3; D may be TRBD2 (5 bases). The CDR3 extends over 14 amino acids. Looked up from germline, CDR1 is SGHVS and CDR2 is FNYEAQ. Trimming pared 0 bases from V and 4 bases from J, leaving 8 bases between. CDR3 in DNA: TGTGCCAGCAGCTTAGCTGGGAGATCAGATACGCAGTATTTT. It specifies CASSLAGRSDTQYF.

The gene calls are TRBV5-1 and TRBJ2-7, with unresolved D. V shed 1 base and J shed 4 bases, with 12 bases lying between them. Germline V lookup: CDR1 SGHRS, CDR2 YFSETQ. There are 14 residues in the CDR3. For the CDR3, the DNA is TGCGCCAGCAGCTTGTCATCAACAGCTTACGAGCAGTACTTC. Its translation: CASSLSSTAYEQYF.

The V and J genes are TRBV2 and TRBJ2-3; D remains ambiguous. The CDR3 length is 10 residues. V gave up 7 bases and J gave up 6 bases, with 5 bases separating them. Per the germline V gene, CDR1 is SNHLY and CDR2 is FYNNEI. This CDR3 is CASTSDTQYF. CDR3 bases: TGTGCCAGCACGTCGGATACGCAGTATTTT. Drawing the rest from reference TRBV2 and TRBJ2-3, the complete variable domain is EPEVTQTPSHQVTQMGQEVILRCVPISNHLYFYWYRQILGQKVEFLVSFYNNEISEKSEIFDDQFSVERPDGSNFTLKIRSTKLEDSAMYFCASTSDTQYFGPGTRLTVL.

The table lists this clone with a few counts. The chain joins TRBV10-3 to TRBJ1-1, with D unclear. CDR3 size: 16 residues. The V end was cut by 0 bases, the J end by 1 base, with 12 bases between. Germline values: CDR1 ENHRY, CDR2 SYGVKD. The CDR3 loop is CAISESGKDGNTEAFF. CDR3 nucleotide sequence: TGTGCCATCAGTGAGTCGGGGAAGGACGGGAACACTGAAGCTTTCTTT.

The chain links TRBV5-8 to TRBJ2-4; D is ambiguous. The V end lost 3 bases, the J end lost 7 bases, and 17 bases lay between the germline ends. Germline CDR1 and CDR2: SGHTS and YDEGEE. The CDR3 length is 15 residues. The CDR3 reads CASSSRTSVGNIQYF. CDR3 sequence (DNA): TGTGCCAGCAGCTCAAGGACCTCCGTGGGTAACATTCAGTACTTC.

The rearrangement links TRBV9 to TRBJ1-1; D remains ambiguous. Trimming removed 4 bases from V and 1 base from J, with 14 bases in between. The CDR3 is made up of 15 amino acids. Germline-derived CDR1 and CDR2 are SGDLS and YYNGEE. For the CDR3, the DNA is TGTGCCAGCAGCCCCTTTTCCTACGCGAACACTGAAGCTTTCTTT. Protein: CASSPFSYANTEAFF.

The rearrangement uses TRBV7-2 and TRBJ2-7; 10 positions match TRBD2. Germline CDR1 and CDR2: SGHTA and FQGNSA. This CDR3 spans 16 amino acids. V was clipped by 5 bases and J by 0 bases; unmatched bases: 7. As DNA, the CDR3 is TGTGCCAGCAGCCGGACTAGCGGTTCAAGCTCCTACGAGCAGTACTTC. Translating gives CASSRTSGSSSYEQYF.

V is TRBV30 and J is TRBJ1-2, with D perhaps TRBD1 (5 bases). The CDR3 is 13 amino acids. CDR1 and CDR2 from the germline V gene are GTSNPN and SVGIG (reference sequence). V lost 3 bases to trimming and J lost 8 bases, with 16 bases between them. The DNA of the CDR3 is TGTGCCTGGAGCAACCGGGACTCGAGGGGCTACACCTTC. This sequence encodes CAWSNRDSRGYTF.

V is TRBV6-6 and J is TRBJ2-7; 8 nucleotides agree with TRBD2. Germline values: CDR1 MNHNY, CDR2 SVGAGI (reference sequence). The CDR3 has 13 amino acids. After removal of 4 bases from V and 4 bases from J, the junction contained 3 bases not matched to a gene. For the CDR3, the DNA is TGTGCCAGCAGTTCAAGCGGGAGTTACGAGCAGTACGTC. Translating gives CASSSSGSYEQYV.

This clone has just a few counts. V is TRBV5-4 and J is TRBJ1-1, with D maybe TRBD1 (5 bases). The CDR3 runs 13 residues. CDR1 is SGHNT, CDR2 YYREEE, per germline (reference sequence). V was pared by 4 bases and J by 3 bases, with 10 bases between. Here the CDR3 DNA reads TGTGCCAGCAGCCCCAAGGGGTACACTGAAGCTTTCTTT. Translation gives CASSPKGYTEAFF. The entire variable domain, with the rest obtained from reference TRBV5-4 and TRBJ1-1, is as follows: ETGVTQSPTHLIKTRGQQVTLRCSSQSGHNTVSWYQQALGQGPQFIFQYYREEENGRGNFPPRFSGLQFPNYSSELNVNALELDDSALYLCASSPKGYTEAFFGQGTRLTVV.

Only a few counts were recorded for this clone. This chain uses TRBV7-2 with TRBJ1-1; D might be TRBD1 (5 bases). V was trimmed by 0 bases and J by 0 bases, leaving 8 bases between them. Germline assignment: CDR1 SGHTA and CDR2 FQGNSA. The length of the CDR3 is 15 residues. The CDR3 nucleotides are TGTGCCAGCAGCTTAGCGGCAGGGTTGAACACTGAAGCTTTCTTT. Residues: CASSLAAGLNTEAFF.

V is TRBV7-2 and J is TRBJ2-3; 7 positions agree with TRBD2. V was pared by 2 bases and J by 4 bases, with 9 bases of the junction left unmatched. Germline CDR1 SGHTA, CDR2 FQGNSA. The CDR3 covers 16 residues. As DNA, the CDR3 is TGTGCCAGCAGCTTACTGCCCAGCGGGACCCCAGATACGCAGTATTTT. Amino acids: CASSLLPSGTPDTQYF.